The present T cell receptor (beta chain) was sequenced within a study of CD8 T cells in Susac syndrome (dated by TCRdb to the late 2010s). Turning to the overall study: Repertoire sequencing was used to test whether CD8+ T cell activation and differentiation in Susac syndrome was antigen driven. The study at large found these results: The number of individuals in the TCR sequencing and HLA analysis was acknowledged as relatively small.

RNA was extracted using the RNeasy kit, and roughly 0.5 to 1 ug of the RNA was reverse transcribed with random hexamers. The immunoSEQ multiplex PCR assay, covering 54 Vbeta and 13 Jbeta segments, was used to amplify TCR beta CDR3 regions. To correct PCR amplification bias, a synthetic template baseline was used for both primer optimization and computational correction. The paper's processing steps were these. Reads were assigned to V, D and J genes according to IMGT and analyzed in immunoSEQ Analyzer, with only productive sequences retained. Clonality was calculated as one minus the Shannon entropy normalized by log2 of the number of productive unique sequences. For each patient and control, public and private clones were evaluated among the 100 most prevalent clones. Clones were defined as Susac-specific if absent from the healthy and MS cohorts, from 1052 published viral clones and from other ImmuneACCESS disease sequences. TCRdb reprocessing: public reads trimmed at Q25 with fastp, clones called with MiXCR, in-frame beta chains kept. Rows are combined by CDR3 protein, so each entry shows the most common genes and DNA. TCRdb assigned the V and J calls; the authors' analysis was not used. In all, the sample holds 110,000 or so distinct CDR3 sequences, and about 92% of those were seen once. The top ten clones comprise about 0.09% of the sample.

Peripheral blood CD8+ and CD4+ T cells from healthy donors, Susac syndrome patients and multiple sclerosis patients were profiled by high-throughput TCR beta sequencing. Treatment-naive patients with stable or active relapsing-remitting disease fulfilling revised McDonald criteria were used as multiple sclerosis controls. Bulk CD8+ and CD4+ T cells were purified by magnetic negative isolation, while CD8+ TEMRA cells were enriched using FACS. Blood was drawn into EDTA tubes, processed within 24 hours, and PBMCs were isolated by density gradient centrifugation. PBMCs intended for TCR sequencing were frozen in liquid nitrogen and were later thawed in a 37 degrees C water bath. Purity of sorted or isolated CD4+, CD8+ and CD8+ TEMRA cells was at least 90%. From the cysteine up to the phenylalanine, the CDR3 has a length of 13 residues. Only CDR3 DNA remains: 39 bases, in frame from the first base. The germline V gene (reference sequence) specifies DFQATT as CDR1 and SNEGSKA as CDR2. Trimming leaves V shorter by 7 bases and J shorter by 1 base, with the junction holding 6 bases beyond the gene matches.

This clonotype has a single count. Its antigen is unknown. Per-nucleotide qualities are absent, and no much larger clonotype sits a single base away. On its own, one read is weak support. This TCR was recovered from a human donor with multiple sclerosis. Recombination connected TRBV20-1 to TRBJ1-2, with 7 junctional bases fitting TRBD1. The sample taken for sequencing was CD4+ T cells from PBMCs. The CDR3 is CSGIQGNNYGYTF. The DNA sequence reads TGCAGTGGTATACAGGGGAATAACTATGGCTACACCTTC.